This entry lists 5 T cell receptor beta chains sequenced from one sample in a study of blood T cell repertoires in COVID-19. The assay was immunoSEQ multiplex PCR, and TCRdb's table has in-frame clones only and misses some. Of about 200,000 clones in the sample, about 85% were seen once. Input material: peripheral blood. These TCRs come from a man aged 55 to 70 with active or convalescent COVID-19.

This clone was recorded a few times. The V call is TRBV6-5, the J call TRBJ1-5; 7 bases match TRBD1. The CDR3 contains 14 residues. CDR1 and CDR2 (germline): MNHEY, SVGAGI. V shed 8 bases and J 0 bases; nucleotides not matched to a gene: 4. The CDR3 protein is CASRDSHSNQPQHF. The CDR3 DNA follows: TGTGCCAGCCGGGACAGTCATAGCAATCAGCCCCAGCATTTT.

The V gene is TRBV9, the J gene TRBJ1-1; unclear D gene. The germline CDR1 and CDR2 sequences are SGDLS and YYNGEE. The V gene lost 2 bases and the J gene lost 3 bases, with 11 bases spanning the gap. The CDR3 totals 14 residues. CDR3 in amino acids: CASSVRISDTEAFF. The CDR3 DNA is TGTGCCAGCAGCGTGAGGATTTCGGACACTGAAGCTTTCTTT.

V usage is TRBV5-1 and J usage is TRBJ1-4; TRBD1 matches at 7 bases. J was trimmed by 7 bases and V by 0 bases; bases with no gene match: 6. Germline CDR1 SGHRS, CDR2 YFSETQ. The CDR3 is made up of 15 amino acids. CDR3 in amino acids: CASSLGGDRSEKLFF. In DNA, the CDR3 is TGCGCCAGCAGCTTGGGAGGGGACAGAAGTGAAAAACTGTTTTTT.

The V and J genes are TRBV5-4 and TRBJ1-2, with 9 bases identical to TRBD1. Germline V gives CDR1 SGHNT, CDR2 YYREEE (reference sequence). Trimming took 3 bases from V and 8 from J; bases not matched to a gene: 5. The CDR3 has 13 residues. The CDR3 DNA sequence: TGTGCCAGCAGCTGGACAGGGGAGGACGGCTACACCTTC. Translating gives CASSWTGEDGYTF.

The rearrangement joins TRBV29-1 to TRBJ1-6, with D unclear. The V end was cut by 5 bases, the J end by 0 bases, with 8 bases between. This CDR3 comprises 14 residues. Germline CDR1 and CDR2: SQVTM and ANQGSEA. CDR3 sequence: CSVRESSYNSPLHF. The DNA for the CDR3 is TGCAGCGTTAGGGAGAGCTCCTATAATTCACCCCTCCACTTT.